Listed below are T cell receptor beta chains from one sample, sequenced in a study of prognosis after radiotherapy for stage I lung cancer. Each CDR3 protein gets one entry after TCRdb re-called the multiplex PCR reads with MiXCR. There are about 51,000 distinct CDR3 sequences in the sample; about a third occur only once, and about a tenth lies in the top ten. Sample: PBMCs, taken before or after stereotactic body radiation therapy (not recorded which). These receptors originate from a donor older than 45 with non-small cell lung cancer. CDR3s include the opening cysteine and the closing phenylalanine or tryptophan. The order of the fields is D gene, clone size, V gene, J gene, CDR3 protein, CDR3 DNA. D genes are given only for firm matches. Clone size is given for some rows only: seen once, a few or many times, or a class if the clone is expanded.

d_call: -
clone_size: many
v_call: TRBV5-1
j_call: TRBJ2-3
cdr3_aa: CASSLEGRPSTDTQYF
cdr3_nt: TGCGCCAGCAGCTTGGAGGGGCGGCCTAGCACAGATACGCAGTATTTT

d_call: TRBD1
clone_size: many
v_call: TRBV6-5
j_call: TRBJ2-1
cdr3_aa: CASSYTHRGSYNEQFF
cdr3_nt: TGTGCCAGCAGTTACACGCACAGGGGTTCCTACAATGAGCAGTTCTTC

d_call: -
clone_size: many
v_call: TRBV20-1
j_call: TRBJ2-7
cdr3_aa: CSARDPDGPGWEQYF
cdr3_nt: TGCAGTGCTAGAGATCCGGACGGCCCCGGATGGGAGCAGTACTTC

d_call: TRBD1
clone_size: many
v_call: TRBV19
j_call: TRBJ1-2
cdr3_aa: CASSISPLGRGGYGYTF
cdr3_nt: TGTGCCAGTAGTATAAGTCCCCTGGGCAGGGGGGGCTATGGCTACACCTTC

d_call: TRBD1
clone_size: once
v_call: TRBV15
j_call: TRBJ1-1
cdr3_aa: CATSRQTGRDTEAFF
cdr3_nt: TGTGCCACCAGCAGGCAGACAGGGAGGGACACTGAAGCTTTCTTT

d_call: TRBD2
clone_size: many
v_call: TRBV7-9
j_call: TRBJ2-3
cdr3_aa: CASSLAPSGSGTDTQYF
cdr3_nt: TGTGCCAGCAGCTTAGCCCCTAGCGGGAGCGGGACAGATACGCAGTATTTT

d_call: -
clone_size: many
v_call: TRBV6-1
j_call: TRBJ1-2
cdr3_aa: CASSPDGGRGYTF
cdr3_nt: TGTGCCAGCAGTCCCGACGGGGGCCGTGGCTACACCTTC

d_call: -
clone_size: -
v_call: TRBV7-9
j_call: TRBJ2-7
cdr3_aa: CASSLGLGRGDEHCF
cdr3_nt: TGTGCCAGCAGCTTAGGCCTGGGACGGGGCGACGAGCATTGCTTC

d_call: TRBD1
clone_size: many
v_call: TRBV19
j_call: TRBJ1-4
cdr3_aa: CASRRGAGGVTNEKLFF
cdr3_nt: TGTGCCAGTAGGAGGGGGGCAGGGGGAGTAACTAATGAAAAACTGTTTTTT

d_call: TRBD1
clone_size: many
v_call: TRBV20-1
j_call: TRBJ1-1
cdr3_aa: CSATWTGGWNTEAFF
cdr3_nt: TGCAGTGCTACGTGGACAGGGGGCTGGAACACTGAAGCTTTCTTT

d_call: TRBD2
clone_size: -
v_call: TRBV5-4
j_call: TRBJ2-7
cdr3_aa: CAISPKATSGRVYEQYF
cdr3_nt: TGTGCCATCAGCCCCAAGGCGACTAGCGGGAGGGTCTACGAGCAGTACTTC

d_call: -
clone_size: many
v_call: TRBV5-5
j_call: TRBJ1-5
cdr3_aa: CASSQGRSNQPQHF
cdr3_nt: TGTGCCAGCAGCCAGGGACGGAGCAATCAGCCCCAGCATTTT

d_call: TRBD2
clone_size: many
v_call: TRBV9
j_call: TRBJ2-7
cdr3_aa: CASSVGVTSGRREQYF
cdr3_nt: TGTGCCAGCAGCGTAGGGGTAACTAGCGGGAGAAGGGAGCAGTACTTC

d_call: -
clone_size: many
v_call: TRBV7-8
j_call: TRBJ1-1
cdr3_aa: CASSPEPGATEAFF
cdr3_nt: TGTGCCAGCAGCCCCGAACCAGGGGCCACTGAAGCTTTCTTT

d_call: -
clone_size: -
v_call: TRBV29-1
j_call: TRBJ2-5
cdr3_aa: CSVEWGETQYF
cdr3_nt: TGCAGCGTTGAATGGGGAGAGACCCAGTACTTC

d_call: TRBD1
clone_size: many
v_call: TRBV9
j_call: TRBJ1-2
cdr3_aa: CASSETPLPGQARGYTF
cdr3_nt: TGTGCCAGCAGCGAGACCCCCCTTCCGGGACAGGCAAGGGGCTACACCTTC

d_call: -
clone_size: -
v_call: TRBV12-3/TRBV12-4
j_call: TRBJ2-1
cdr3_aa: CASSSTSMNEQFF
cdr3_nt: TGTGCCAGCAGTTCTACTTCGATGAACGAGCAGTTCTTC